A selection of T cell receptor beta chains follows, all from one sample in a study of shared clonotypes between healthy human individuals. Measured with immunoSEQ multiplex PCR; TCRdb has only the in-frame clones, and not every one. The data show about 2,100,000 clones, approximately 94% seen once. Sequences were obtained from naive CD8+ T cells from PBMCs. These receptors all stem from a man aged 18-30 years in good health. Some clones in this sample may be carry-over from other donors' samples. Each CDR3 is given with its conserved first and last residue. D genes are given only for firm matches. Rows give clone size only sometimes, using once, few, many, or a class for an expanded clone.

CDR3 | DNA | V | size | D | J
CAVEGQGTYEQYF | TGTGCCGTTGAAGGGCAGGGGACCTACGAGCAGTACTTC | TRBV19 | NA | NA | TRBJ2-7
CAWSRDRDSLKGAFF | TGTGCCTGGAGTCGCGACCGGGACAGCCTCAAGGGGGCTTTCTTT | TRBV30 | NA | TRBD1 | TRBJ1-1
CASSVAKDSPSYEQYF | TGTGCCAGCAGCGTAGCTAAGGACTCCCCATCCTACGAGCAGTACTTC | TRBV9 | NA | NA | TRBJ2-7
CASSLLVGAYNEQFF | TGTGCCAGCAGTCTCTTAGTAGGGGCCTACAATGAGCAGTTCTTC | TRBV28 | NA | NA | TRBJ2-1
CASSLGVWDIQYF | TGTGCCAGCAGTTTAGGCGTGTGGGACATTCAGTACTTC | TRBV27 | NA | NA | TRBJ2-4
CAGRGKGMGEAFF | TGTGCCGGCCGGGGGAAGGGAATGGGTGAAGCTTTCTTT | TRBV5-6 | NA | NA | TRBJ1-1
CASRRRAPPYNEQFF | TGTGCCAGCAGGCGACGGGCGCCACCCTACAATGAGCAGTTCTTC | TRBV28 | NA | NA | TRBJ2-1
CASSSGQGQFF | TGTGCCAGCAGCTCCGGACAGGGGCAGTTCTTC | TRBV7-9 | NA | TRBD1 | TRBJ2-1
CASSQDFAGTVNTEAFF | TGCGCCAGCAGCCAAGATTTCGCCGGGACAGTGAACACTGAAGCTTTCTTT | TRBV4-1 | NA | TRBD1 | TRBJ1-1
CASGYIRDNPYEQYF | TGTGCCAGCGGATACATCCGGGACAACCCCTACGAGCAGTACTTC | TRBV5-5 | NA | NA | TRBJ2-7
CASSSGTLYNEQFF | TGCGCCAGCAGCTCCGGGACTCTTTACAATGAGCAGTTCTTC | TRBV5-1 | NA | NA | TRBJ2-1
CASSPPGAGGTDTQYF | TGTGCCAGCAGCCCCCCGGGAGCGGGAGGGACAGATACGCAGTATTTT | TRBV7-8 | once | TRBD2 | TRBJ2-3
CSVEKFSRDRAYEQYF | TGCAGCGTTGAAAAATTCAGCCGGGACAGGGCCTACGAGCAGTACTTC | TRBV29-1 | NA | TRBD1 | TRBJ2-7
CASSFTGGAGGELFF | TGTGCCAGCAGCTTCACCGGGGGCGCAGGCGGGGAGCTGTTTTTT | TRBV7-3 | NA | NA | TRBJ2-2
CASSVPGQSGYTF | TGTGCCAGCAGCGTGCCGGGACAGTCTGGCTACACCTTC | TRBV9 | NA | TRBD1 | TRBJ1-2
CASSLSAGAAKNIQYF | TGTGCCAGCAGTTTATCCGCAGGGGCCGCCAAAAACATTCAGTACTTC | TRBV27 | NA | NA | TRBJ2-4
CASSLPHDGVQPQHF | TGTGCCAGCAGTTTACCACACGATGGGGTCCAGCCCCAGCATTTT | TRBV28 | NA | NA | TRBJ1-5
CASSPPGANVLTF | TGTGCCAGCAGCCCACCTGGGGCCAACGTCCTGACTTTC | TRBV28 | NA | NA | TRBJ2-6
CASSLVPGGGNYGYTF | TGTGCCAGCAGCTTGGTGCCCGGGGGCGGGAACTATGGCTACACCTTC | TRBV5-8 | NA | NA | TRBJ1-2
CASSLSKIYQPQHF | TGTGCCAGCAGTTTATCGAAGATTTATCAGCCCCAGCATTTT | TRBV27 | NA | NA | TRBJ1-5
CASSSSRRGHANTEAFF | TGTGCCAGCAGCTCAAGCAGGCGGGGACACGCGAACACTGAAGCTTTCTTT | TRBV7-9 | NA | NA | TRBJ1-1
CASSQDKGGDTDTQYF | TGCGCCAGCAGCCAAGATAAGGGTGGTGACACAGATACGCAGTATTTT | TRBV4-1 | NA | NA | TRBJ2-3
CASSLFLGQNGYTF | TGTGCCAGCAGCTTATTTCTCGGGCAGAATGGCTACACCTTC | TRBV7-9 | NA | NA | TRBJ1-2
CAKRIGGTDTQYF | TGTGCCAAAAGGATCGGGGGAACAGATACGCAGTATTTT | TRBV21-1 | NA | NA | TRBJ2-3
CASRGTSNSYNEQFF | TGTGCCAGCAGGGGGACTAGCAACTCCTACAATGAGCAGTTCTTC | TRBV27 | NA | TRBD2 | TRBJ2-1
CASSFPGFEQYF | TGTGCCAGCAGTTTCCCAGGGTTCGAGCAGTACTTC | TRBV28 | few | NA | TRBJ2-7
CASSSLEGPSGDNEQFF | TGTGCCAGCAGCTCCCTCGAGGGACCCTCGGGGGACAATGAGCAGTTCTTC | TRBV7-9 | NA | NA | TRBJ2-1
CATSRDMAQGAGGYTF | TGTGCCACCAGCAGAGATATGGCCCAGGGGGCGGGCGGCTACACCTTC | TRBV15 | NA | TRBD1 | TRBJ1-2
CASSHGDTYSTDTQYF | TGTGCCAGCAGCCACGGGGACACCTATAGCACAGATACGCAGTATTTT | TRBV11-2 | NA | NA | TRBJ2-3
CASSVGSSPSYEQYF | TGTGCCAGCAGCGTAGGGAGCAGCCCATCCTACGAGCAGTACTTC | TRBV9 | NA | NA | TRBJ2-7
CASSLGPGLSGSYNEQFF | TGTGCCAGCAGCTTAGGGCCCGGGCTTAGCGGCTCCTACAATGAGCAGTTCTTC | TRBV11-2 | NA | NA | TRBJ2-1
CASMGQAGAQYF | TGCGCCAGCATGGGGCAGGCCGGGGCGCAGTATTTT | TRBV5-1 | once | NA | TRBJ2-3
CVTTSSYNEQFF | TGTGTAACGACGAGCTCCTACAATGAGCAGTTCTTC | TRBV7-8 | NA | NA | TRBJ2-1
CASSTYPGDPMGYTF | TGTGCCAGCAGCACTTATCCGGGAGACCCTATGGGCTACACCTTC | TRBV7-9 | NA | NA | TRBJ1-2
CASSPGQGYGSGVYEQYF | TGTGCCAGCAGTCCAGGACAGGGGTACGGGAGTGGGGTTTACGAGCAGTACTTC | TRBV27 | NA | TRBD1 | TRBJ2-7
CASSVSGNMNTEAFF | TGTGCCAGCAGTGTGAGTGGGAATATGAACACTGAAGCTTTCTTT | TRBV6-1 | once | NA | TRBJ1-1
CASSSGRLGNEQYF | TGTGCCAGCAGCTCCGGAAGACTAGGAAACGAGCAGTACTTC | TRBV5-6 | NA | NA | TRBJ2-7
CASSLSPTTYEQYF | TGTGCCAGCAGTTTATCGCCTACCACCTACGAGCAGTACTTC | TRBV27 | NA | NA | TRBJ2-7
CASSATGGAGPGTDTQYF | TGTGCCAGCAGCGCTACAGGGGGCGCTGGGCCCGGCACAGATACGCAGTATTTT | TRBV9 | NA | TRBD1 | TRBJ2-3
CASSLGQFATNEKLFF | TGTGCCAGCAGCTTAGGACAGTTTGCAACTAATGAAAAACTGTTTTTT | TRBV11-2 | NA | NA | TRBJ1-4
CASRGLKGTTYEQYF | TGTGCCAGCCGGGGTTTGAAGGGAACGACCTACGAGCAGTACTTC | TRBV13 | NA | NA | TRBJ2-7
CASSLFGGQLVTDTQYF | TGTGCCAGCAGCTTGTTTGGGGGACAGCTGGTCACAGATACGCAGTATTTT | TRBV5-6 | NA | TRBD1 | TRBJ2-3
CASSHAGTSGYTGELFF | TGTGCCAGCAGCCATGCCGGGACTAGCGGTTACACCGGGGAGCTGTTTTTT | TRBV4-2 | NA | TRBD2 | TRBJ2-2
CASSKEETQYF | TGTGCCAGCAGTAAGGAAGAGACCCAGTACTTC | TRBV7-9 | NA | NA | TRBJ2-5
CAGSQVHRDRATGELFF | TGCGCCGGCAGCCAAGTGCATCGAGACAGGGCCACCGGGGAGCTGTTTTTT | TRBV4-1 | NA | TRBD1 | TRBJ2-2